Below are 21 T cell receptor beta chains sequenced from a single sample in a study of Ad26.COV2.S vaccination and SARS-CoV-2 variants. Repertoires were generated with immunoSEQ multiplex PCR, while TCRdb's copy carries only in-frame clones and drops some. This sample has 180,000 or so clones, with 87% found just once. The sequenced sample was peripheral blood, obtained after recovery from COVID-19. The receptors were gathered from a human donor who had recovered from COVID-19.

This chain connects TRBV16 to TRBJ1-5; D not resolved. Germline V gives CDR1 KGHSY, CDR2 FQNENV. Deletions cut 2 bases from V and 6 bases from J, with 8 bases between. This CDR3 contains 13 residues. The DNA of the CDR3 is TGTGCCAGCAGCCAAGACAAGCCTCAGCCCCAGCATTTT. The encoded protein is CASSQDKPQPQHF. Drawing the rest from reference TRBV16 and TRBJ1-5, the complete variable domain is GEEVAQTPKHLVRGEGQKAKLYCAPIKGHSYVFWYQQVLKNEFKFLISFQNENVFDETGMPKERFSAKCLPNSPCSLEIQATKLEDSAVYFCASSQDKPQPQHFGDGTRLSIL.

This chain links TRBV30 with TRBJ2-1; 8 bases are a match to TRBD2. The CDR3 loop spans 13 amino acids. Trimming cost V 7 bases and J 3 bases; bases outside gene matches: 5. CDR1 is GTSNPN and CDR2 is SVGIG in the germline V gene (reference sequence). The CDR3 loop reads CALGREDYNEQFF. The DNA of the CDR3 is TGTGCCTTGGGGCGGGAGGACTACAATGAGCAGTTCTTC.

V and J are TRBV5-1 and TRBJ2-1; 11 positions match TRBD2. V gave up 4 bases and J gave up 7 bases; unmatched junction bases: 7. CDR3 length equals 15 residues. CDR1 is SGHRS and CDR2 is YFSETQ in the germline V gene. For the CDR3, the DNA is TGCGCCAGCAGCGTACTAGCGGGAGAGGGGAATGAGCAGTTCTTC. It encodes CASSVLAGEGNEQFF.

J is TRBJ2-2 and V is TRBV7-9; tentatively, D is TRBD2 (5 bases). The CDR3 runs 17 residues. The germline gives CDR1 SEHNR, CDR2 FQNEAQ (reference sequence). V dropped 4 bases and J dropped 0 bases, with 15 bases sitting between them. CDR3 in DNA: TGTGCCAGCAGCTCGACAAACCGGGATTCGAACACCGGGGAGCTGTTTTTT. Translating it yields CASSSTNRDSNTGELFF.

The CDR3 reads CASSLRLRGKRGAYNEQFF. CDR3 DNA sequence: TGTGCCAGCAGTTTACGATTGAGGGGAAAGCGGGGGGCCTACAATGAGCAGTTCTTC. The J gene is TRBJ2-1, the V gene TRBV28, with 9 nucleotides matching TRBD2. The CDR3 spans 19 residues. CDR1 and CDR2 from the germline V gene are MDHEN and SYDVKM. V was clipped by 2 bases and J by 2 bases; unmatched bases: 13.

This clone was observed a handful of times. The chain uses TRBV24-1 and TRBJ1-3; TRBD1 aligns across 8 bases. V gave up 0 bases and J gave up 7 bases; unmatched junction bases: 7. In germline, CDR1 is KGHDR, CDR2 SFDVKD. The CDR3 length is 16 residues. CDR3 in amino acids: CATSDLFGRGHNTIYF. The CDR3 coding sequence is TGTGCCACCAGTGATTTGTTCGGCAGGGGGCATAACACCATATATTTT.

V is TRBV28 and J is TRBJ1-2; the D is unclear. The CDR3 has 13 residues. Germline CDR1 is MDHEN and CDR2 is SYDVKM. V dropped 6 bases and J dropped 5 bases, with 13 bases sitting between them. The CDR3 sequence is CASSSALGYGYTF. CDR3 sequence (DNA): TGTGCCAGCAGCTCAGCCCTGGGGTATGGCTACACCTTC.

The V gene is TRBV5-1, the J gene TRBJ1-2, with a possible D match to TRBD1 (5 bases). In germline, CDR1 is SGHRS, CDR2 YFSETQ. Deletions cut 5 bases from V and 7 bases from J, with 18 bases between. This CDR3 has 14 amino acids. The CDR3, as DNA: TGCGCCAGCAGTCGGGACCCCATCGGGGGTGGCTACACCTTC. Its translation: CASSRDPIGGGYTF.

This chain links TRBV12-2 with TRBJ1-5; whether TRBD1, the table's D call, matches the DNA was not checked. TRBV12-2 is noted as a pseudogene. The CDR3 is 16 amino acids. For the CDR3, the DNA is TGTGCAAGTCGCTTAGCGCGGACAGGCCTTAATCAGCCCCAGCATTTT. Its translation: CASRLARTGLNQPQHF.

V gene TRBV29-1 combines with J gene TRBJ2-3; D perhaps matches TRBD2 (5 bases). CDR1 SQVTM and CDR2 ANQGSEA come from the germline V gene. The CDR3 spans 14 residues. Trimming took 6 bases from V and 1 from J, leaving 14 bases between them. CDR3 sequence (DNA): TGCAGCGTCCGCCGGGGAGTTGGCACAGATACGCAGTATTTT. Translation gives CSVRRGVGTDTQYF.

V is TRBV5-1 and J is TRBJ1-2; 7 nucleotides agree with TRBD1. The CDR3 contains 18 residues. Germline-derived CDR1 and CDR2 are SGHRS and YFSETQ. V trimming: 4 bases; J trimming: 1 base; junction bases outside the gene matches: 16. The CDR3 bases are TGCGCCAGCAGCGGAAGGGCAAAGGACAGGACTTTTAACTATGGCTACACCTTC. Its protein product is CASSGRAKDRTFNYGYTF.

In regard to this clone: Different DNA sequences within this sample yield the same CDR3. The rearrangement uses TRBV14 and TRBJ2-5; 7 bases align to TRBD1. The length of the CDR3 is 13 residues. Germline assignment: CDR1 SGHDN and CDR2 FVKESK. The V segment lost 6 bases and the J segment 3 bases; nucleotides outside the gene matches: 4. The CDR3 DNA is TGTGCCAGCAGTCAGGGGGTAAAAGAGACCCAGTACTTC. Residues: CASSQGVKETQYF.

This chain links TRBV7-3 with TRBJ2-3; D ambiguous. The CDR3 is made up of 12 amino acids. Germline values: CDR1 SGHTA, CDR2 FQGTGA. V dropped 2 bases and J dropped 8 bases, with 8 bases sitting between them. CDR3 protein: CASSLQRGTQYF. CDR3 coding DNA: TGTGCCAGCAGCTTACAGCGCGGTACGCAGTATTTT.

The J gene is TRBJ1-2, the V gene TRBV19; weak D call: TRBD1 (6 bases). Germline V lookup: CDR1 LNHDA, CDR2 SQIVND (reference sequence). V was trimmed by 2 bases and J by 2 bases, leaving 6 bases between them. The CDR3 extends over 13 amino acids. CDR3 region: CASSIQGNYGYTF. CDR3 DNA sequence: TGTGCCAGTAGTATACAGGGGAACTATGGCTACACCTTC.

The V gene is TRBV11-1, the J gene TRBJ1-3; 7 nucleotides match TRBD1. V dropped 3 bases and J dropped 4; count of bases not matched to a gene: 6. Germline CDR1 SGHAT, CDR2 FQDESV (reference sequence). The CDR3 length is 15 residues. In nucleotides, the CDR3 is TGTGCCAGCAGCTTCCGGCGGACAGGAGGAAACACCATATATTTT. Its protein is CASSFRRTGGNTIYF.

The chain has TRBV7-2 and TRBJ2-1; a weak D match, TRBD1 (6 bases). Germline V gene sequence: CDR1 SGHTA, CDR2 FQGNSA. Trimming left V 1 base short and J 9 bases short, with 16 bases between. This CDR3 has 15 amino acids. The CDR3 protein is CASSLGLQGRGEQFF. The CDR3 DNA follows: TGTGCCAGCAGCTTAGGTTTACAGGGAAGGGGTGAGCAGTTCTTC. Drawing the rest from reference TRBV7-2 and TRBJ2-1, the complete variable domain is GAGVSQSPSNKVTEKGKDVELRCDPISGHTALYWYRQSLGQGLEFLIYFQGNSAPDKSGLPSDRFSAERTGGSVSTLTIQRTQQEDSAVYLCASSLGLQGRGEQFFGPGTRLTVL.

The rearrangement uses TRBV18 and TRBJ2-5; TRBD2 aligns across 8 bases. Unmatched junction bases numbered 5, after V lost 3 bases and J lost 2 bases. The germline V gene encodes CDR1 KGHSH and CDR2 LQKENI. CDR3 length equals 15 residues. This chain's CDR3 is CASSPRSGAQETQYF. The CDR3 DNA is TGTGCCAGCTCACCTCGTAGCGGGGCTCAAGAGACCCAGTACTTC.

The chain has TRBV5-3 and TRBJ1-2, with TRBD1 matching 9 bases. TRBV5-3 qualifies as an ORF whose function is uncertain. Losses at the gene ends were 3 bases for V and 8 bases for J; bases not matched to a gene: 11. The CDR3 sequence is 15 residues long. The DNA for the CDR3 is TGTGCCAGAAGCTGTAACAGGGGGCGGACGTGGGGCTACACCTTC. Translation: CARSCNRGRTWGYTF.

The chain combines TRBV18 with TRBJ1-1; D is possibly TRBD1 (5 bases). The CDR3 has 15 amino acids. The V gene lost 1 base and the J gene lost 2 bases, with 11 bases spanning the gap. Germline CDR1 KGHSH, CDR2 LQKENI. CDR3 protein: CASSPQGTINTEAFF. Written as DNA, the CDR3 is TGTGCCAGCTCACCACAAGGGACGATTAACACTGAAGCTTTCTTT.

The chain has TRBV18 and TRBJ2-1; D is possibly TRBD1 (6 bases). CDR1 is KGHSH and CDR2 is LQKENI in the germline V gene. This CDR3 region has 14 residues. V was cut by 3 bases and J by 7 bases, with 13 bases left in between. CDR3 amino acids: CASSPQGTINEQFF. In DNA form, the CDR3 reads TGTGCCAGCTCACCTCAAGGGACAATAAATGAGCAGTTCTTC.

V gene TRBV19 combines with J gene TRBJ2-6, with TRBD1 matching over 9 bases. Unmatched junction bases numbered 11, after V lost 5 bases and J lost 0 bases. Germline V gene sequence: CDR1 LNHDA, CDR2 SQIVND (reference sequence). CDR3 length equals 19 residues. DNA of the CDR3: TGTGCCAGTAGTCTCCCCCGGACAGGGGTTAACTCTGGGGCCAACGTCCTGACTTTC. Encoded protein: CASSLPRTGVNSGANVLTF.